The TCR beta chain under discussion was sequenced for a study of T cells in Graves' hyperthyroidism and ophthalmopathy. On the study more broadly: Pretreatment peripheral blood was obtained at initial diagnosis.

Authors of the study amplified TCR beta CDR3 regions from RNA transcripts. An initial round of RT-PCR targeting the TCR CDR3 relied on the HTBI primer set. TCRdb redid the calling of the multiplex PCR reads with MiXCR, one entry per CDR3 protein. The data contain a few hundred thousand distinct CDR3 sequences, around 15% of them singletons. The germline V and J ends were trimmed by 3 bases and 0 bases, with 11 bases remaining between them. Per the germline V gene, CDR1 is LNHDA and CDR2 is SQIVND (reference sequence). CDR3 length equals 15 residues. This clonotype appeared many times. Subjects with ophthalmopathy showed a Clinical Activity Score no lower than 3, a NOSPECS grade no lower than 4, and a duration shorter than 3 months.

Sequencing was performed on blood. The V gene is TRBV19, the J gene TRBJ1-1; the D is unclear. This clonotype originated in an older woman with Graves' ophthalmopathy. The CDR3 DNA reads TGTGCCAGTAGTATCCGGATCGGGGTGAACACTGAAGCTTTCTTT. Its translation is CASSIRIGVNTEAFF. Together with reference TRBV19 and TRBJ1-1, the CDR3 gives the full variable domain: DGGITQSPKYLFRKEGQNVTLSCEQNLNHDAMYWYRQDPGQGLRLIYYSQIVNDFQKGDIAEGYSVSREKKESFPLTVTSAQKNPTAFYLCASSIRIGVNTEAFFGQGTRLTVV.